These T cell receptor beta chains were read from a single sample in a study of T cell responses to AZD1222 COVID-19 vaccine. Libraries were prepared by immunoSEQ multiplex PCR; TCRdb keeps only in-frame clonotypes and omits some of them. The sample has 120,000 or so clones, 80% to 90% seen once; the top ten hold around 1.6%. Sample: peripheral blood, taken on day 0 of AZD1222 vaccination. The receptors shown here come from an adult in good health. Each CDR3 is given with its conserved first and last residue. Expanded clones are given a class, and other clones once, few, many or no size at all.

>NA|TRBV5-1|TRBJ2-5
CASSLMGGAGQETQYF
>NA|TRBV11-2|TRBJ1-4
CASSLIGNEKLFF
>few|TRBV11-2|TRBJ1-2
CASSLGQNNYGYTF
>NA|TRBV7-2|TRBJ2-5
CASSLHTSGSLKTQYF
>NA|TRBV7-2|TRBJ2-1
CASSEGRGGYNEQFF
>NA|TRBV20-1|TRBJ2-7
CSASNRASGNYEQYF
>NA|TRBV4-1|TRBJ1-5
CASSQGVGVGQPQHF
>NA|TRBV24-1|TRBJ2-2
CATSDFRGTGGAGELFF
>once|TRBV9|TRBJ1-1
CASSVGQGSTEAFF
>few|TRBV3-1/TRBV3-2|TRBJ1-1
CASSNRGTPEFGAFF
>once|TRBV19|TRBJ1-1
CASSIQGLLGWNTEAFF
>NA|TRBV4-2|TRBJ1-5
CASSQADRDLIQPQHF
>NA|TRBV11-2|TRBJ2-7
CASSLVYEQYF
>NA|TRBV29-1|TRBJ2-5
CSVVLGLMAQYF
>NA|TRBV12-3/TRBV12-4|TRBJ1-6
CASSRGRDSPLHF
>NA|TRBV10-3|TRBJ1-1
CAISPGDPMNTEAFF
>NA|TRBV28|TRBJ2-7
CASSLFRGAYEQYF
>NA|TRBV3-1/TRBV3-2|TRBJ1-5
CASSRNTNQPQHF
>NA|TRBV5-8|TRBJ2-1
CASSLLRDWDYNEQFF
>NA|TRBV6-6|TRBJ1-2
CASRSGPRGYTF
>once|TRBV7-2|TRBJ2-7
CASSLVSSGVGGSSNEQYF
>NA|TRBV5-1|TRBJ2-7
CASSLDRGPSSYEQYF
>NA|TRBV7-2|TRBJ2-5
CASSLSLGGAETQYF
>NA|TRBV6-5|TRBJ2-5
CASSNYQAQYF